The table lists the clone carrying this T cell receptor beta chain with many counts. Its antigen remains unidentified. Amplified regions were TCR beta CDR3 sequences from RNA transcripts. The study used the HTBI primer set for a first-round RT-PCR of the TCR CDR3. TCRdb reprocessed the multiplex PCR reads via MiXCR and lists one record per CDR3 protein. Counted here are roughly 500,000 distinct CDR3 sequences, 15% to 20% occurring once; the ten biggest clones make up approximately 30%. The source of the sample is a study of T cells in Graves' hyperthyroidism and ophthalmopathy. The study, taken as a whole, reports: Blood also held most thyroid clonotypes expanded beyond 0.001.

Each 10 ml fresh peripheral blood draw supplied the PBMCs. There are 16 residues in the CDR3. J lost 6 bases, V lost 1 base, and 8 bases had no gene match. Germline V CDR1 and CDR2: GTSNPN, SVGIG (reference sequence). Sequencing was carried out using blood. The TCR was taken from a woman under 40 with Graves' ophthalmopathy. The V call is TRBV30, the J call TRBJ1-4, with 10 bases fitting TRBD1. The CDR3 nucleotides are TGTGCCTGGAGTGCGAGGGACAGGGGCGGAGATGAAAAACTGTTTTTT. It yields the protein CAWSARDRGGDEKLFF.